This paragraph reports one TCR beta chain. Its antigen remains unidentified. Method: immunoSEQ multiplex PCR; TCRdb's copy keeps in-frame clones and lacks some. The sample contains roughly 150,000 clones, approximately 93% of which appear only once. This specimen comes from a study of T cell responses to AZD1222 COVID-19 vaccine. Findings and limits, study-wide: Clonal diversity may have been underestimated, and the donors were mostly white British, with more females than males.

The TCR comes from an adult who received the AZD1222 COVID-19 vaccine. The sample here was peripheral blood, taken 28 days after the second AZD1222 dose.

CDR3 nucleotide sequence: TGTGCCAGCAGCTTAGCTAGGGCAACAGATACGCAGTATTTT. Protein sequence: CASSLARATDTQYF. The chain joins TRBV7-2 to TRBJ2-3, with D hard to call. The CDR3 covers 14 residues. CDR1 and CDR2 from the germline V gene are SGHTA and FQGNSA. V shed 0 bases and J shed 3 bases, with 7 bases lying between them.